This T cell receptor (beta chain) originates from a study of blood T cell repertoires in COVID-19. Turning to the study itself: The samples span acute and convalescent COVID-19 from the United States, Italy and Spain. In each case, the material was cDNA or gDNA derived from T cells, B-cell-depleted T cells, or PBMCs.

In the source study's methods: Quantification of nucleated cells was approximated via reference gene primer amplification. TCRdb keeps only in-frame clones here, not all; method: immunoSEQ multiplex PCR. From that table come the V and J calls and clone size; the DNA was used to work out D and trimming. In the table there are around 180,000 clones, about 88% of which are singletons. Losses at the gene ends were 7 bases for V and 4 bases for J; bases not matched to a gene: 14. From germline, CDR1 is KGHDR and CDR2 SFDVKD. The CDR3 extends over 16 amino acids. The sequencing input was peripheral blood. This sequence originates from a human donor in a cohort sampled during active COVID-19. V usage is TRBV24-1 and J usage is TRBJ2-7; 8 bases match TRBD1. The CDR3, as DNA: TGTGCCACCAGAAGCCCCATAGGGACAGGATGGTACGAGCAGTACTTC. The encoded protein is CATRSPIGTGWYEQYF.